This T cell receptor beta chain derives from a study of blood T cell repertoires in COVID-19. Study context: COVID-19 samples from acute and convalescent phases originated in the United States, Italy and Spain. In each case, the material was cDNA or gDNA derived from T cells, B-cell-depleted T cells, or PBMCs.

Seattle's cohort entered during active infection and was followed longitudinally. Authors' data handling: Estimation of nucleated cell counts was performed using reference gene primer amplification. Clones were read by immunoSEQ multiplex PCR, and TCRdb kept only the in-frame ones, dropping some. V and J calls and clone size follow that table, whereas D and trimming were derived from the DNA. This sample has about 410,000 clones, with 89% found just once. V lost 4 bases to trimming and J lost 4 bases; unmatched junction nucleotides: 9. Looked up from germline, CDR1 is SGDLS and CDR2 is YYNGEE. This CDR3 has 15 residues. In this sample, this clone turned up a few times.

The TCR sequence derives from a middle-aged woman with COVID-19, enrolled during active disease. The sequenced sample consisted of peripheral blood. The chain joins TRBV9 to TRBJ2-3; 7 nucleotides align to TRBD2. As DNA, the CDR3 is TGTGCCAGCAGCCGCAGCGGGAAAGGTTCAGATACGCAGTATTTT. This gives the protein CASSRSGKGSDTQYF.